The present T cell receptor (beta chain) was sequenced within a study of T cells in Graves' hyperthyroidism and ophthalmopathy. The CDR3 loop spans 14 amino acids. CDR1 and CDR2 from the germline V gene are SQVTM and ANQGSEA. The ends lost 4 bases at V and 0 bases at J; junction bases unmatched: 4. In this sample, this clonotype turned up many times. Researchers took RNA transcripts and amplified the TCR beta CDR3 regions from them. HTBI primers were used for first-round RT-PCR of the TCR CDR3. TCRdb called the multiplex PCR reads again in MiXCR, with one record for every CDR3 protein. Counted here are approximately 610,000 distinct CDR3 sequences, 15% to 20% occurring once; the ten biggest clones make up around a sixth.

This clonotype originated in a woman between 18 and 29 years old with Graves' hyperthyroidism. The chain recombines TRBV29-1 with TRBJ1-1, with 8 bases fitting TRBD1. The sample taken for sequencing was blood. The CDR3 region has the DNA TGCAGCGTTGTGCGGACAGGGATGAACACTGAAGCTTTCTTT. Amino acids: CSVVRTGMNTEAFF.